These T cell receptor beta chains were read from a single sample in a study of long-term antiretroviral therapy in people with HIV. Clones were sequenced by immunoSEQ multiplex PCR, and TCRdb holds only the in-frame ones, with some missing. This sample carries about 35,000 clones, 65% to 85% of them seen once, and the ten largest clones take about 3.5%. The sequences come from unsorted PBMCs, collected 3 years after starting antiretroviral therapy. Every receptor here comes from a man in his fifties with HIV. The CDR3 runs from the conserved cysteine through the conserved F or W. A D gene is named only where the DNA matches it firmly. Not all rows give a size; the values are once, few, many and, for expanded clones, a class.

-,-,14,TRBV7-2,TRBJ1-2,CASSFGTHDYGYTF,TGTGCCAGCAGCTTTGGGACACACGACTATGGCTACACCTTC
TRBD1,-,15,TRBV28,TRBJ1-3,CASNAPGQGKNTIYF,TGTGCCAGCAACGCTCCGGGACAGGGAAAAAACACCATATATTTT
-,few,13,TRBV19,TRBJ2-3,CASSSRDTDTQYF,TGTGCCAGTAGTAGCCGGGACACAGATACGCAGTATTTT
-,-,15,TRBV2,TRBJ1-5,CASRGQEIANQPQHF,TGTGCCAGCAGGGGTCAGGAGATCGCGAATCAGCCCCAGCATTTT
-,-,12,TRBV25-1,TRBJ1-1,CASRQGYTEAFF,TGTGCCAGCAGACAGGGATACACTGAAGCTTTCTTT
TRBD2,-,17,TRBV19,TRBJ2-6,CASNNGRLLSGANVLTF,TGTGCCAGTAACAACGGGAGGCTCCTCTCTGGGGCCAACGTCCTGACTTTC
-,-,14,TRBV4-3,TRBJ2-3,CASSQGPRTDTQYF,TGCGCCAGCAGCCAAGGCCCTAGAACAGATACGCAGTATTTT
-,once,14,TRBV9,TRBJ1-2,CASSVDGVIGGYTF,TGTGCCAGCAGCGTAGACGGGGTAATTGGTGGCTACACCTTC
-,-,16,TRBV28,TRBJ1-2,CASSYQGPQANYGYTF,TGTGCCAGCAGTTACCAGGGGCCACAAGCTAACTATGGCTACACCTTC
-,-,19,TRBV23-1,TRBJ2-1,CASSQSGRGLGGSYNEQFF,TGCGCCAGCAGTCAATCGGGCCGTGGATTGGGGGGCAGCTACAATGAGCAGTTCTTC
TRBD1,few,13,TRBV7-2,TRBJ1-5,CASSLQGDQPQHF,TGTGCCAGCAGCCTCCAGGGGGATCAGCCCCAGCATTTT
TRBD2,-,15,TRBV27,TRBJ2-7,CASGLAGGSNYEQYF,TGTGCCAGCGGACTAGCGGGAGGGTCGAACTACGAGCAGTACTTC
-,-,12,TRBV7-9,TRBJ1-1,CASSLGGVEAFF,TGTGCCAGCAGCTTAGGCGGGGTAGAAGCTTTCTTT
-,-,16,TRBV18,TRBJ2-1,CASSLNGDSTYNEQFF,TGTGCCAGCTCACTGAATGGGGACTCGACATACAATGAGCAGTTCTTC
-,-,14,TRBV4-3,TRBJ2-7,CASSHFDRSDEQYF,TGCGCCAGCAGCCACTTCGACAGGTCTGACGAGCAGTACTTC
-,few,13,TRBV6-5,TRBJ1-1,CASSYFGGTEAFF,TGTGCCAGCAGTTACTTTGGAGGGACTGAAGCTTTCTTT
-,-,14,TRBV9,TRBJ2-3,CASSDSVGTDTQYF,TGTGCCAGCAGCGACAGCGTCGGCACAGATACGCAGTATTTT
-,-,14,TRBV4-2,TRBJ2-7,CASSKVGPTYEQYF,TGTGCCAGCAGCAAAGTCGGTCCAACCTACGAGCAGTACTTC